These 20 T cell receptor beta chains came from one sample sequenced in a study of post-analysis software for immune sequencing data. Whole-study results and caveats: About 5 TRBV segments occurring more often in patients than controls included TRBV5-6, TRBV5-1 and TRBV20-1.

No antigen is known for these receptors. Unique molecular identifiers were carried by the TCR beta cDNA libraries. TCRdb used MiXCR to reprocess the PCR reads, holding one entry per CDR3 protein. This table has 400,000 to 500,000 distinct CDR3 sequences, more than 30% appearing once. Sequencing was performed on blood. Source of these receptors: a girl aged 2 to 10 with multiple sclerosis.

This clonotype occurred a few times. J is TRBJ2-7 and V is TRBV5-6, with 9 bases aligning to TRBD1. The V gene end was trimmed by 4 bases and the J gene end by 4 bases; junction bases not matched to a gene: 9. The CDR3 runs 15 residues. Germline V gene lookup returns CDR1 SGHDT and CDR2 YYEEEE. The CDR3 region has the DNA TGTGCCAGCAGCCCGACAGGGGGGCTAAAGTACGAGCAGTACTTC. Translated: CASSPTGGLKYEQYF.

The rearrangement links TRBV20-1 to TRBJ2-4, with 9 bases aligning to TRBD2. From germline, CDR1 is DFQATT and CDR2 SNEGSKA (reference sequence). The CDR3 covers 16 residues. Germline trimming cut 1 base from V and 0 bases from J; bases unmatched to any gene: 4. This chain's CDR3 is CSARAQLAGAKNIQYF. In DNA, the CDR3 is TGCAGTGCTAGAGCCCAACTAGCGGGAGCCAAAAACATTCAGTACTTC.

This clonotype was recorded only once. This clone may be a read error of a much larger clone one base away. The chain employs TRBV2 and TRBJ2-7, with TRBD1 identical over 7 bases. Looked up from germline, CDR1 is SNHLY and CDR2 is FYNNEI. Losses at the gene ends were 6 bases for V and 12 bases for J; bases not matched to a gene: 17. The CDR3 spans 14 residues. CDR3 DNA: TGTGCCAGCAGATACGGGACAGAAGAAGAGACCCGGTACTTC. This gives the protein CASRYGTEEETRYF. Looking up the rest from reference TRBV2 and TRBJ2-7 gives the full variable domain: EPEVTQTPSHQVTQMGQEVILRCVPISNHLYFYWYRQILGQKVEFLVSFYNNEISEKSEIFDDQFSVERPDGSNFTLKIRSTKLEDSAMYFCASRYGTEEETRYFGPGTRLTVT.

This clonotype was seen a handful of times. The chain couples TRBV13 to TRBJ1-6; no reliable D call. Between the trimmed V and J ends, which lost 3 bases and 0 bases, there was a span of 6 bases. The germline V gene encodes CDR1 PRHDT and CDR2 FYEKMQ (reference sequence). This CDR3 contains 15 residues. CDR3 bases: TGTGCCAGCAGCTTGCGGGCCTCCTATAATTCACCCCTCCACTTT. It specifies CASSLRASYNSPLHF.

J is TRBJ1-1 and V is TRBV6-5; D gene ambiguous. From germline, CDR1 is MNHEY and CDR2 SVGAGI. CDR3 size: 12 residues. Trimming left V 4 bases short and J 8 bases short, with 11 bases between. The DNA for the CDR3 is TGTGCCAGCAGTTCGCAGGAGACCGAAGCTTTCTTT. The encoded protein is CASSSQETEAFF.

This clonotype was observed a handful of times. The V call is TRBV7-2, the J call TRBJ1-2, with D possibly being TRBD1 (5 bases). This CDR3 region has 12 residues. Germline assignment: CDR1 SGHTA and CDR2 FQGNSA. V was trimmed by 4 bases and J by 8 bases, leaving 11 bases between them. The CDR3 coding sequence is TGTGCCAGCAGCTCGGACACCCGGGGCTACACCTTC. Encoded protein: CASSSDTRGYTF. Drawing the rest from reference TRBV7-2 and TRBJ1-2, the complete variable domain is GAGVSQSPSNKVTEKGKDVELRCDPISGHTALYWYRQSLGQGLEFLIYFQGNSAPDKSGLPSDRFSAERTGGSVSTLTIQRTQQEDSAVYLCASSSDTRGYTFGSGTRLTVV.

V and J are TRBV12-3 or TRBV12-4 and TRBJ2-3; 9 bases match TRBD2. There are 17 residues in the CDR3. V shed 6 bases, J shed 8 bases, and the junction held 18 bases outside the gene matches. CDR3 sequence reads: CASSPWAGGPLVATQYF. The CDR3 DNA is TGTGCCAGCAGCCCTTGGGCGGGAGGGCCCTTAGTCGCTACGCAGTATTTT.

Details on this clonotype: One junction end does not reproduce the germline sequence, and a read error may be involved. This sequence joins TRBV7-2 and TRBJ1-5; the D gene is possibly TRBD1 (5 bases). CDR1 and CDR2 (germline): SGHTA, FQGNSA. The CDR3 is made up of 15 amino acids. This chain's CDR3 is CASSLRGNPNQPRHF. The CDR3, as DNA: TGTGCCAGCAGCCTACGGGGGAACCCTAATCAGCCCCGGCATTTT.

The chain uses TRBV20-1 and TRBJ2-7; the D is unclear. CDR3 length equals 12 residues. Germline CDR1 and CDR2: DFQATT and SNEGSKA (reference sequence). Trimming left V 3 bases short and J 4 bases short, with 10 bases between. The CDR3 coding sequence is TGCAGTGCTAGCCCAGGTGGTTACGAGCAGTACTTC. This gives the protein CSASPGGYEQYF.

V gene TRBV5-1 combines with J gene TRBJ2-7, with unresolved D. The CDR3 totals 16 residues. The germline V gene has CDR1 SGHRS and CDR2 YFSETQ. V was pared by 4 bases and J by 2 bases, with 19 bases between. CDR3 protein: CASSLSSAKGAYEQYF. CDR3 nucleotide sequence: TGCGCCAGCAGCCTTTCGTCAGCCAAGGGTGCCTACGAGCAGTACTTC.

Many counts were recorded for this clonotype. The genes are TRBV5-1 and TRBJ2-7, with D unclear. Deletions cut 4 bases from V and 5 bases from J, with 19 bases between. Per the germline V gene, CDR1 is SGHRS and CDR2 is YFSETQ. This CDR3 has 15 amino acids. The CDR3 DNA reads TGCGCCAGCAGCCTGGGGTCCGGGTCCGTCCACGAGCAGTACTTC. This translates into CASSLGSGSVHEQYF.

This clonotype was observed many times. The chain joins TRBV5-1 to TRBJ2-7, with D perhaps being TRBD1 or TRBD2 (5 bases each). The CDR3 covers 15 residues. The V and J ends lost 4 bases and 0 bases respectively, with 14 bases between them. The germline V gene has CDR1 SGHRS and CDR2 YFSETQ. The CDR3 loop reads CASSIRDRSSYEQYF. The CDR3 region has the DNA TGCGCCAGCAGCATAAGGGACCGGAGCTCCTACGAGCAGTACTTC.

The chain is built from TRBV29-1 and TRBJ1-2; a weak D match, TRBD1 (6 bases). Germline-derived CDR1 and CDR2 are SQVTM and ANQGSEA. V lost 7 bases and J 6 bases, leaving 15 bases between the germline ends. The CDR3 spans 12 residues. CDR3 nucleotides: TGCAGCGCCCTCGGGGGGCGCGATGGCTACACCTTC. It is translated as CSALGGRDGYTF.

The chain links TRBV4-3 to TRBJ2-7, with D perhaps given as TRBD1 or TRBD2 (6 bases each). Trimming shortened V by 8 bases and J by 6 bases, and 20 bases separated the two germline ends. Looked up from germline, CDR1 is LGHNA and CDR2 is YSLEER. The CDR3 runs 14 residues. The CDR3 DNA follows: TGCGCCAGCCGCCCGAACTTAGGGGGAGGCGAGCAGTACTTC. This encodes CASRPNLGGGEQYF.

CDR3 sequence (DNA): TGTGCCAGCAGTTATGGGGGACTGGGCTACGAGCAGTACTTC. It yields the protein CASSYGGLGYEQYF. This chain joins TRBV6-6 and TRBJ2-7, with D tentatively TRBD2 (6 bases). CDR1 and CDR2 (germline): MNHNY, SVGAGI (reference sequence). The V and J ends lost 3 bases and 3 bases respectively, with 12 bases between them. This CDR3 contains 14 residues.

V gene TRBV15 combines with J gene TRBJ2-7; 8 bases match TRBD1. CDR3 size: 15 residues. Germline CDR1 LNHNV, CDR2 YYDKDF (reference sequence). The junction had 9 bases not matched to a gene; V was cut back by 5 bases and J by 3 bases. The chain's CDR3 is CATSSRGRGRYEQYF. CDR3 nucleotide sequence: TGTGCCACCAGCTCCCGGGGCAGGGGGCGCTACGAGCAGTACTTC.

This clonotype was seen a handful of times. This rearrangement joins TRBV7-8 to TRBJ2-7, with D perhaps matching TRBD1 or TRBD2 (7 bases each). V lost 1 base and J 3 bases, leaving 19 bases between the germline ends. The germline gives CDR1 SGHVS, CDR2 FQNEAQ. The CDR3 extends over 17 amino acids. The CDR3 nucleotides are TGTGCCAGCAGCTTAGTCGGCGGGAGAGGGGGCTACTACGAGCAGTACTTC. It encodes CASSLVGGRGGYYEQYF.

The V call is TRBV18, the J call TRBJ2-7; the D gene is possibly TRBD1 (6 bases). V was pared by 5 bases and J by 5 bases, with 13 bases between. Looked up from germline, CDR1 is KGHSH and CDR2 is LQKENI. CDR3 length: 13 residues. In DNA form, the CDR3 reads TGTGCCAGCTCAGCACAGGGTTACAACGAGCAGTACTTC. It specifies CASSAQGYNEQYF.

This rearrangement joins TRBV27 to TRBJ1-6, with D unclear. The V gene lost 6 bases and the J gene lost 6 bases, with 12 bases spanning the gap. The germline gives CDR1 MNHEY, CDR2 SMNVEV (reference sequence). This CDR3 comprises 14 residues. The chain's CDR3 is CASSFQASNSPLHF. CDR3 coding DNA: TGTGCCAGCAGCTTTCAAGCAAGTAATTCACCCCTCCACTTT.

At least ten counts were recorded for this clonotype. The V call is TRBV2, the J call TRBJ2-7; a possible D gene is TRBD1 (5 bases). The V and J ends lost 8 bases and 9 bases respectively, with 14 bases between them. The length of the CDR3 is 11 residues. Germline V gene lookup returns CDR1 SNHLY and CDR2 FYNNEI. The CDR3 protein is CASWQGLGQYF. For the CDR3, the DNA is TGTGCCAGCTGGCAGGGCTTGGGGCAGTACTTC.